This entry lists 9 T cell receptor beta chains sequenced from one sample in a study of early T cells in non-severe SARS-CoV-2 infection. Each CDR3 protein is one row after TCRdb ran MiXCR on the 5' RACE reads. The sample lists some 82,000 distinct CDR3 sequences; 5% to 6.5% were seen once. Material: whole blood. Receptors originate from an adult who was a healthcare worker with PCR-confirmed SARS-CoV-2 infection or an uninfected control (not recorded which).

The table lists this clonotype with many counts. The chain combines TRBV4-3 with TRBJ2-1; tentatively, D is TRBD1 or TRBD2 (6 bases each). Trimming left V 1 base short and J 7 bases short, with 17 bases between. Germline V gene data show CDR1 as LGHNA and CDR2 as YSLEER. CDR3 length: 16 amino acids. The CDR3: CASSQAVRGGLNEQFF. CDR3 nucleotide sequence: TGCGCCAGCAGCCAAGCCGTCAGGGGAGGTCTTAATGAGCAGTTCTTC.

This clonotype came up many times. V and J are TRBV6-1 and TRBJ1-5; D is uncertain. Germline V gene lookup returns CDR1 MNHNS and CDR2 SASEGT. The CDR3 runs to 15 residues. Trimming took off 8 bases at V and 0 bases at J, with 14 bases between the two ends. This CDR3 reads CASRPVGDSNQPQHF. Written as DNA, the CDR3 is TGTGCCAGCCGACCCGTTGGAGATAGCAATCAGCCCCAGCATTTT.

This clonotype was seen many times. The genes are TRBV18 and TRBJ1-6; TRBD1 might be the D (6 bases). Germline-derived CDR1 and CDR2 are KGHSH and LQKENI. CDR3 length equals 14 residues. V dropped 4 bases and J dropped 9 bases, with 13 bases sitting between them. CDR3 loop: CASSLDRIGSPLHF. In DNA form, the CDR3 reads TGTGCCAGCTCACTAGACAGGATTGGTTCACCCCTCCACTTT.

The V call is TRBV4-3, the J call TRBJ2-5; no clear D gene. Germline lookup yields CDR1 LGHNA and CDR2 YSLEER. The V and J ends lost 0 bases and 3 bases respectively, with 8 bases between them. This CDR3 has 14 amino acids. As DNA, the CDR3 is TGCGCCAGCAGCCAAGATTTGGGGAAAGAGACCCAGTACTTC. This sequence encodes CASSQDLGKETQYF.

The chain couples TRBV6-1 to TRBJ2-1; 8 bases agree with TRBD1. Germline lookup yields CDR1 MNHNS and CDR2 SASEGT. Trimming at V came to 2 bases and at J to 10 bases, leaving 10 bases not matched to a gene. The length of the CDR3 is 15 residues. CDR3 sequence reads: CASSEKLWDRSEQFF. The CDR3 nucleotides read TGTGCCAGCAGTGAAAAACTCTGGGACAGGTCAGAGCAGTTCTTC.

This chain connects TRBV4-2 to TRBJ2-3; TRBD2 matches at 10 bases. The CDR3 is 19 amino acids. Germline CDR1 LGHNA, CDR2 YNFKEQ. V was clipped by 0 bases and J by 2 bases; unmatched bases: 11. The CDR3 DNA reads TGTGCCAGCAGCCAAGACCCTTCCCGGACTAGCGGACCCACAGATACGCAGTATTTT. It is translated as CASSQDPSRTSGPTDTQYF.

The V and J genes are TRBV5-1 and TRBJ2-5; TRBD1 agrees at 8 bases. Germline loops: CDR1 SGHRS, CDR2 YFSETQ. The CDR3 is made up of 15 amino acids. With V trimmed by 4 bases and J by 6 bases, 11 bases remained unmatched. The CDR3 is CASSPTLTGVKTQYF. The CDR3 DNA is TGCGCCAGCAGCCCCACGTTGACAGGGGTCAAGACCCAGTACTTC.

V usage is TRBV6-6 and J usage is TRBJ2-2; 13 bases agree with TRBD2. The germline V gene encodes CDR1 MNHNY and CDR2 SVGAGI (reference sequence). The CDR3 is 16 residues long. J was trimmed by 5 bases and V by 6 bases; bases with no gene match: 6. CDR3 DNA: TGTGCCAGCAGGGAACGACTAGCGGGAGGAACCGGGGAGCTGTTTTTT. As protein: CASRERLAGGTGELFF.

V and J are TRBV3-1 and TRBJ2-7, with D unclear. The CDR3 totals 12 residues. V lost 1 base and J lost 3, with 4 bases in between. Germline V gives CDR1 LGHDT, CDR2 YNNKEL (reference sequence). CDR3 amino acids: CASSQGIYEQYF. As DNA, the CDR3 is TGTGCCAGCAGCCAAGGGATCTACGAGCAGTACTTC.